The 18 T cell receptor beta chains below were found in one sample sequenced in a study of Ad26.COV2.S vaccination and SARS-CoV-2 variants (dated by TCRdb to the early 2020s). Receptor amplification or capture employed the immunoSEQ multiplex PCR assay. TCRdb retrieved this table from immuneACCESS and kept in-frame rearrangements only. Not all clones are present; in checked studies, unresolved V genes account for under half, and no reason is known for the remainder. The sample includes 300,000 to 400,000 clones, with roughly 94% observed a single time. The top ten clones comprise 3.5% to 4.5% of the sample. Reading the label with the study, this specimen's time point is: individuals recovered from natural SARS-CoV-2 infection. Material: peripheral blood, obtained after recovery from COVID-19. The receptors stem from a human donor who had recovered from COVID-19.

This chain uses TRBV9 with TRBJ1-3, with a weak D call TRBD1 (6 bases). Germline values: CDR1 SGDLS, CDR2 YYNGEE. V lost 4 bases and J 2 bases, leaving 16 bases between the germline ends. The CDR3 runs to 16 residues. The CDR3 nucleotides read TGTGCCAGCAGCCCCAGGGGCGAGCTAACTGGAAACACCATATATTTT. Amino acids: CASSPRGELTGNTIYF.

This chain connects TRBV2 to TRBJ1-2; TRBD1 might be the D (5 bases). With 6 bases removed from V and 4 bases from J, the gap between germline ends came to 12 bases. There are 13 residues in the CDR3. Germline V gene data show CDR1 as SNHLY and CDR2 as FYNNEI. CDR3 loop: CASRVRGPYGYTF. CDR3 in DNA: TGTGCCAGCAGAGTGCGGGGCCCCTATGGCTACACCTTC.

The V gene is TRBV3-1 (or the pseudogene TRBV3-2), the J gene TRBJ2-2; D not certain. The CDR3 has 14 residues. Trimming shortened V by 3 bases and J by 3 bases, and 8 bases separated the two germline ends. Germline CDR1 LGHDT, CDR2 YNNKEL (reference sequence). CDR3 sequence: CASSHGQYTGELFF. The CDR3, as DNA: TGTGCCAGCAGCCATGGTCAGTACACCGGGGAGCTGTTTTTT.

The CDR3 DNA reads as TGTGCCAGCAGCCTGGACTACTACAATGAGCAGTTCTTC. It specifies CASSLDYYNEQFF. The chain couples TRBV12-3 or TRBV12-4 to TRBJ2-1; tentative D call: TRBD2 (6 bases). The CDR3 is made up of 13 amino acids. V was trimmed by 6 bases and J by 3 bases, leaving 9 bases between them.

The rearrangement links TRBV3-1 (or the pseudogene TRBV3-2) to TRBJ2-7; 7 nucleotides agree with TRBD1. The CDR3 consists of 14 residues. Trimming removed 1 base from V and 3 bases from J; junction bases left unmatched: 3. The V gene's germline CDR1 is LGHDT and CDR2 YNNKEL (reference sequence). Here the CDR3 DNA reads TGTGCCAGCAGCCAAGGGACAGGTTTCTACGAGCAGTACTTC. Translating gives CASSQGTGFYEQYF.

V gene TRBV10-2 combines with J gene TRBJ2-7, with 10 bases fitting TRBD2. CDR3 length equals 13 residues. Germline V CDR1 and CDR2: WSHSY, SAAADI. V was pared by 10 bases and J by 3 bases, with 6 bases of the junction left unmatched. The CDR3 loop reads CATQLAGSYEQYF. The CDR3 DNA reads as TGCGCCACCCAACTAGCGGGAAGCTACGAGCAGTACTTC.

The V and J genes are TRBV6-6 and TRBJ1-2; D is unresolved. Trimming took 8 bases from V and 6 from J, leaving 22 bases between them. The length of the CDR3 is 15 residues. Germline CDR1 is MNHNY and CDR2 is SVGAGI (reference sequence). This CDR3 reads CASSRPSGGYDGYTF. The CDR3 nucleotides are TGTGCCAGCTCCCGACCTAGCGGCGGGTACGATGGCTACACCTTC.

V and J are TRBV7-9 and TRBJ1-6, with D hard to call. Germline values: CDR1 SEHNR, CDR2 FQNEAQ (reference sequence). V lost 3 bases to trimming and J lost 0 bases, with 9 bases between them. This CDR3 contains 16 residues. CDR3 loop: CASSLDLSSYNSPLHF. For the CDR3, the DNA is TGTGCCAGCAGCTTGGACCTGAGCTCCTATAATTCACCCCTCCACTTT. Full variable domain (outside the CDR3, taken from reference TRBV7-9 and TRBJ1-6): DTGVSQNPRHKITKRGQNVTFRCDPISEHNRLYWYRQTLGQGPEFLTYFQNEAQLEKSRLLSDRFSAERPKGSFSTLEIQRTEQGDSAMYLCASSLDLSSYNSPLHFGNGTRLTVT.

The chain couples TRBV25-1 to TRBJ2-7; either TRBD1 or TRBD2 may fit D (5 bases each). Trimming cost V 7 bases and J 8 bases, with 21 bases left between them. The CDR3 is made up of 14 amino acids. CDR1 MGHDK and CDR2 SYGVNS come from the germline V gene. The CDR3 region is CASTEGKRYDKQYF. In DNA form, the CDR3 reads TGTGCCAGCACAGAGGGGAAGAGGTACGACAAGCAGTACTTC.

This chain joins TRBV25-1 and TRBJ2-1; 7 nucleotides match TRBD1. The CDR3 length is 14 residues. With 4 bases clipped from V and 8 bases from J, the junction kept 8 bases outside the gene matches. The germline V gene encodes CDR1 MGHDK and CDR2 SYGVNS. The CDR3 nucleotides are TGTGCCAGCAGTGGGCACAGGGGCCCCTATGAGCAGTTCTTC. Protein product: CASSGHRGPYEQFF.

The chain combines TRBV5-1 with TRBJ1-2, with a weak D call TRBD1 (6 bases). Germline V gene lookup returns CDR1 SGHRS and CDR2 YFSETQ. The CDR3 is 15 residues long. With 1 base removed from V and 0 bases from J, the gap between germline ends came to 10 bases. The CDR3 protein is CASSLSRGTNYGYTF. CDR3 nucleotides: TGCGCCAGCAGCTTGAGCAGGGGCACTAACTATGGCTACACCTTC.

The V gene is TRBV7-7, the J gene TRBJ2-3; 7 nucleotides align to TRBD2. The CDR3 contains 15 residues. The ends lost 5 bases at V and 4 bases at J; junction bases unmatched: 9. The germline V gene has CDR1 SSHAT and CDR2 FNYEAQ (reference sequence). CDR3 DNA: TGTGCCAGCAGCCCCAGGGAGGGATCATCAGATACGCAGTATTTT. As protein: CASSPREGSSDTQYF. Full variable domain (outside the CDR3, taken from reference TRBV7-7 and TRBJ2-3): GAGVSQSPRYKVTKRGQDVTLRCDPISSHATLYWYQQALGQGPEFLTYFNYEAQPDKSGLPSDRFSAERPEGSISTLTIQRTEQRDSAMYRCASSPREGSSDTQYFGPGTRLTVL.

The genes are TRBV11-2 and TRBJ2-7; D is unclear. The CDR3 is 15 amino acids. V lost 0 bases and J lost 0, with 9 bases in between. The V gene's germline CDR1 is SGHAT and CDR2 FQNNGV. The CDR3 coding sequence is TGTGCCAGCAGCTTAGATAGACACGACTCCTACGAGCAGTACTTC. This gives the protein CASSLDRHDSYEQYF. Complete variable domain (other parts from reference TRBV11-2 and TRBJ2-7): EAGVAQSPRYKIIEKRQSVAFWCNPISGHATLYWYQQILGQGPKLLIQFQNNGVVDDSQLPKDRFSAERLKGVDSTLKIQPAKLEDSAVYLCASSLDRHDSYEQYFGPGTRLTVT.

This clone was counted between two and nine times. This rearrangement joins TRBV5-1 to TRBJ1-1; the D is unclear. Trimming removed 1 base at V and 1 base at J, with 5 bases between. The V gene's germline CDR1 is SGHRS and CDR2 YFSETQ. The CDR3 consists of 13 residues. In nucleotides, the CDR3 is TGCGCCAGCAGCTTGTCCAAGAACACTGAAGCTTTCTTT. This sequence encodes CASSLSKNTEAFF.

The chain uses TRBV7-3 and TRBJ2-1; no clear D gene. CDR1 and CDR2 from the germline V gene are SGHTA and FQGTGA. The CDR3 sequence is 15 residues long. Trimming left V 4 bases short and J 0 bases short, with 10 bases between. CDR3 DNA: TGTGCCAGCAGCTCTTCTATGAGCTCCTACAATGAGCAGTTCTTC. This encodes CASSSSMSSYNEQFF.

V and J are TRBV5-4 and TRBJ2-1; D is possibly TRBD1 or TRBD2 (5 bases each). The V end was cut by 0 bases, the J end by 11 bases, with 18 bases between. The germline V gene has CDR1 SGHNT and CDR2 YYREEE (reference sequence). This CDR3 has 15 residues. As DNA, the CDR3 is TGTGCCAGCAGCTTGGCGGGGACGGATACAATGAAGCAGTTCTTC. Its translation is CASSLAGTDTMKQFF.

CDR3 region: CASSLYSLDRGRTF. The CDR3 DNA is TGTGCCAGCAGCTTATACTCCCTGGACAGGGGGCGCACCTTC. The chain combines TRBV7-2 with TRBJ1-2; 11 positions match TRBD1. This CDR3 is 14 amino acids long. The germline V gene encodes CDR1 SGHTA and CDR2 FQGNSA. V was pared by 2 bases and J by 13 bases, with 9 bases of the junction left unmatched.

The chain joins TRBV18 to TRBJ1-2; D unresolved. Germline V CDR1 and CDR2: KGHSH, LQKENI. The CDR3 length is 14 residues. With 0 bases removed from V and 9 bases from J, the gap between germline ends came to 14 bases. In DNA form, the CDR3 reads TGTGCCAGCTCACCACCGTCACCTGACCTCAGCTACACCTTC. It specifies CASSPPSPDLSYTF.